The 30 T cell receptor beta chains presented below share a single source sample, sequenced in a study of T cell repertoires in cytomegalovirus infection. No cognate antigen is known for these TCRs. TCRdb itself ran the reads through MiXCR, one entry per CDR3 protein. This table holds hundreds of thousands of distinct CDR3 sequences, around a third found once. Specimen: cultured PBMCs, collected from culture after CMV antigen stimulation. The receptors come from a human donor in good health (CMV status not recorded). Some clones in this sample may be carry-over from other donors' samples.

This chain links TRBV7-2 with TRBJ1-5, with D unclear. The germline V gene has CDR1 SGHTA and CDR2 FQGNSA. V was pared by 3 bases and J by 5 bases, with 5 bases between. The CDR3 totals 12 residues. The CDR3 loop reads CASSFTDQPQHF. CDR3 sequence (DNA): TGTGCCAGCAGCTTTACCGATCAGCCCCAGCATTTT.

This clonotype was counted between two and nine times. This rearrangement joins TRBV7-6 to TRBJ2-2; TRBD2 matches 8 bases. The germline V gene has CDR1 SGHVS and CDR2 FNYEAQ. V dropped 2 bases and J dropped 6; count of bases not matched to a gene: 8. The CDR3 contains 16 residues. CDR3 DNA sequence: TGTGCCAGCAGCTTACTAGCGGGCCTATTCCCCGGGGAGCTGTTTTTT. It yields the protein CASSLLAGLFPGELFF.

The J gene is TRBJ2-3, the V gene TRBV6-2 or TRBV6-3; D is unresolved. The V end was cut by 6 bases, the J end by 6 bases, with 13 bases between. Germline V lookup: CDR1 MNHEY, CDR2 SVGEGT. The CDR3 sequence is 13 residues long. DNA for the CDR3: TGTGCCAGCAGGCACCCCGCAGTGGATACGCAGTATTTT. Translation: CASRHPAVDTQYF.

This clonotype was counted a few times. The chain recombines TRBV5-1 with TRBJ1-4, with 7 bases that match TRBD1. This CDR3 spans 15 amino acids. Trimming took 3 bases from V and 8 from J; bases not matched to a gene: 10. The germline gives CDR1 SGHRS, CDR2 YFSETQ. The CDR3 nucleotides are TGCGCCAGCAGCTCAAGACCGGACAGGTCGGAAAAACTGTTTTTT. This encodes CASSSRPDRSEKLFF.

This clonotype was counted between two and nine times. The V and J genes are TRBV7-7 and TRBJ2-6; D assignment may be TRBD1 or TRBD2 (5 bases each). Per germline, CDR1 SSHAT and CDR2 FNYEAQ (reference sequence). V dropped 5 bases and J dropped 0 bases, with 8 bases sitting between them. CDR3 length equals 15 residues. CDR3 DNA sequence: TGTGCCAGCAGCCGGGACCTCTCTGGGGCCAACGTCCTGACTTTC. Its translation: CASSRDLSGANVLTF.

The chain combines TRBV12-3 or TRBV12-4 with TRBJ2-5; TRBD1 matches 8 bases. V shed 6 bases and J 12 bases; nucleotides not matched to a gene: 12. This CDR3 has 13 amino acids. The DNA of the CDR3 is TGTGCCAGCAGCCCCGGCGGACAGGGTGGGAAGTACTTC. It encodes CASSPGGQGGKYF.

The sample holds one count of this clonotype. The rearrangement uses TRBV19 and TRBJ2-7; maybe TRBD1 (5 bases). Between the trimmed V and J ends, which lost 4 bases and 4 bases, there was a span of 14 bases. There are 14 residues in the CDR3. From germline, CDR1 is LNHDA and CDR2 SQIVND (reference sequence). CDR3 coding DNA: TGTGCCAGTAGTAGGACACGGAATGGGTACGAGCAGTACTTC. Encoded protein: CASSRTRNGYEQYF.

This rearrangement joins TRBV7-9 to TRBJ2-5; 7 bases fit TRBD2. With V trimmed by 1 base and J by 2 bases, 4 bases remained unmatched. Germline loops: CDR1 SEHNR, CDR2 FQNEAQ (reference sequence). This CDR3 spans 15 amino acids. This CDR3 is CASSLGPSGQETQYF. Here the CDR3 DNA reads TGTGCCAGCAGCTTAGGTCCTAGCGGACAAGAGACCCAGTACTTC.

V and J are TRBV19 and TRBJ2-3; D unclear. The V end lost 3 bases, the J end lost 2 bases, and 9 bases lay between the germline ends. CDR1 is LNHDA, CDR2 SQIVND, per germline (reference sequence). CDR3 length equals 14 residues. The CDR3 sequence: CASSIWHHTDTQYF. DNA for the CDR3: TGTGCCAGTAGTATCTGGCACCACACAGATACGCAGTATTTT. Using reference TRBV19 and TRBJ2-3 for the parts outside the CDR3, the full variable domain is DGGITQSPKYLFRKEGQNVTLSCEQNLNHDAMYWYRQDPGQGLRLIYYSQIVNDFQKGDIAEGYSVSREKKESFPLTVTSAQKNPTAFYLCASSIWHHTDTQYFGPGTRLTVL.

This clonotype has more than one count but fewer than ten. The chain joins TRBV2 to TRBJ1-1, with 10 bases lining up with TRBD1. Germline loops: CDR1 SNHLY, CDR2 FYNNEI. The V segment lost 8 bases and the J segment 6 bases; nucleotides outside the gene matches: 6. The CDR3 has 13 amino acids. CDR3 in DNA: TGTGCCAGCGGACAGGGGGAGAAGCCTGAAGCTTTCTTT. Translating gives CASGQGEKPEAFF.

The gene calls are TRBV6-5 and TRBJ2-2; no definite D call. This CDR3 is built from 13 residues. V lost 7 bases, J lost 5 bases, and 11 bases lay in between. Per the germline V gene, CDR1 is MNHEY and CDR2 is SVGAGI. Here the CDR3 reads CASTQPGTGELFF. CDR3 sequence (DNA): TGTGCCAGCACCCAGCCCGGGACCGGGGAGCTGTTTTTT.

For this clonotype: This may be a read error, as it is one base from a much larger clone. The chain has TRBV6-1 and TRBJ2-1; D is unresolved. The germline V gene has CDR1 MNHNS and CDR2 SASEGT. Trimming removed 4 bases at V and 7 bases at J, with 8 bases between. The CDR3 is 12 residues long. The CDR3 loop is CASSVSWNEQFF. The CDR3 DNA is TGTGCCAGCAGTGTAAGTTGGAATGAGCAGTTCTTC.

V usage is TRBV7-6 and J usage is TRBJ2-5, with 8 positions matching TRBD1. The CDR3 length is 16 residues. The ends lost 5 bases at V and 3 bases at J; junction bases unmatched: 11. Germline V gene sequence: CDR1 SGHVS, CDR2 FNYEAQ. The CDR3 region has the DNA TGTGCCAGCAGCCCATTGACCTACAGGGGGAAAGAGACCCAGTACTTC. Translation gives CASSPLTYRGKETQYF.

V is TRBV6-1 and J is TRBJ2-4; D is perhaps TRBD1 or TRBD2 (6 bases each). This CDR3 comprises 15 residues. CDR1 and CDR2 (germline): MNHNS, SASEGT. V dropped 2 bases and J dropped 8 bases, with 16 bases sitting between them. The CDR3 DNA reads TGTGCCAGCAGTGAATCGAGGGGGGCCCTGGACATTCAGTACTTC. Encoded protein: CASSESRGALDIQYF.

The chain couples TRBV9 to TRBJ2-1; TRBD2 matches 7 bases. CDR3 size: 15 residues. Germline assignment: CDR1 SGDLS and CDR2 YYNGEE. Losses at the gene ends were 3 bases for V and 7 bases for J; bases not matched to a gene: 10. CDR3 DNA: TGTGCCAGCAGCGGGCTCCGGATGGGAGGGAATGAGCAGTTCTTC. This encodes CASSGLRMGGNEQFF.

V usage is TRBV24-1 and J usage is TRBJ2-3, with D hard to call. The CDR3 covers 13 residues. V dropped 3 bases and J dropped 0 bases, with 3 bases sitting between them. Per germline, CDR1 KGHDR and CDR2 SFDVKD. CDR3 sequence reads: CATSDDSTDTQYF. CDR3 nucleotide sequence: TGTGCCACCAGTGATGACAGCACAGATACGCAGTATTTT.

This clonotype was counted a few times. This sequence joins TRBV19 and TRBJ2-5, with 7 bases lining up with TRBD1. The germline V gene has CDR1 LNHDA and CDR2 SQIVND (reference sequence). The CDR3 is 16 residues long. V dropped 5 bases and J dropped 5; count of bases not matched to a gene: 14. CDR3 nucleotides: TGTGCCAGTAGTTCCTCGTGGGACAGAGGATCGGAGACCCAGTACTTC. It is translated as CASSSSWDRGSETQYF.

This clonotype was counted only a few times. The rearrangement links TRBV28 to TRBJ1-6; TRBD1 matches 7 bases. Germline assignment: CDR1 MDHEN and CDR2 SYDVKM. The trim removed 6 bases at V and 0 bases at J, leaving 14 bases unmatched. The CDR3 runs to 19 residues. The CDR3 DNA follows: TGTGCCAGCAGACCACGCCGGGACAGAAATCCCTCCTATAATTCACCCCTCCACTTT. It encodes CASRPRRDRNPSYNSPLHF.

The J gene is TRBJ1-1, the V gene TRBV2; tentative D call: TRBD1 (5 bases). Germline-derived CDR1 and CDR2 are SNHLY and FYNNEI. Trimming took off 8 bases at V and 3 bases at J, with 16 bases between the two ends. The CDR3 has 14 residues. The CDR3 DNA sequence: TGTGCCAGCTTCCTATCGGGACCCCACACTGAAGCTTTCTTT. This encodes CASFLSGPHTEAFF.

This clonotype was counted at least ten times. The CDR3 sequence: CASSAGGGGQPQHF. For the CDR3, the DNA is TGTGCCAGCAGTGCAGGGGGCGGAGGACAGCCCCAGCATTTT. The chain combines TRBV7-2 with TRBJ1-5, with 8 bases identical to TRBD1. Germline lookup yields CDR1 SGHTA and CDR2 FQGNSA. The CDR3 sequence is 14 residues long. After removal of 6 bases from V and 7 bases from J, the junction contained 8 bases not matched to a gene.

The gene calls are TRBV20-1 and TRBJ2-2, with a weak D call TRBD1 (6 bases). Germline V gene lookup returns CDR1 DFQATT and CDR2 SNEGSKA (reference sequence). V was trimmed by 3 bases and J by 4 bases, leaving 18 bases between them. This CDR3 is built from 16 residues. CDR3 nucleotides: TGCAGTGCTAGGAGCCTAGGGGGAAGGGTCACCGGGGAGCTGTTTTTT. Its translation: CSARSLGGRVTGELFF.

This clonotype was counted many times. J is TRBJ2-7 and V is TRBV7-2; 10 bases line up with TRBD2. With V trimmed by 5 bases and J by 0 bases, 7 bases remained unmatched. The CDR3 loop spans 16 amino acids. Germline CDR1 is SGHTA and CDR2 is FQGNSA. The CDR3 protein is CASSPDSSGSSYEQYF. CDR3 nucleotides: TGTGCCAGCAGCCCAGACTCTAGCGGGAGCTCCTACGAGCAGTACTTC.

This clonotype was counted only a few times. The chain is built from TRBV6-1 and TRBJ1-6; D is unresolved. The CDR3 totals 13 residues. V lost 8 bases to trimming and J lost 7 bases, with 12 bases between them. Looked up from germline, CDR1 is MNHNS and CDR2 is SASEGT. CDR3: CASAPSWNSPLHF. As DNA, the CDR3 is TGTGCCAGCGCACCCTCGTGGAATTCACCCCTCCACTTT.

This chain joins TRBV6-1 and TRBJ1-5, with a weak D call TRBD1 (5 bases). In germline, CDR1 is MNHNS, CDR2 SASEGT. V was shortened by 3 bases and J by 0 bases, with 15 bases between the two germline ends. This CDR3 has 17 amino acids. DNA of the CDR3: TGTGCCAGCAGTGAGGGGACCGTGGTCTATAGCAATCAGCCCCAGCATTTT. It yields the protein CASSEGTVVYSNQPQHF.

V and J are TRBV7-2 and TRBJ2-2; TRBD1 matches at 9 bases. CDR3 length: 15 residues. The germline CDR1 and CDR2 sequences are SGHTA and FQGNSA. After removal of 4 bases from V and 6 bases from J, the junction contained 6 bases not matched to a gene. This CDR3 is CASSSTGGASGELFF. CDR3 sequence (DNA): TGTGCCAGCAGCTCCACAGGGGGCGCGTCCGGGGAGCTGTTTTTT.

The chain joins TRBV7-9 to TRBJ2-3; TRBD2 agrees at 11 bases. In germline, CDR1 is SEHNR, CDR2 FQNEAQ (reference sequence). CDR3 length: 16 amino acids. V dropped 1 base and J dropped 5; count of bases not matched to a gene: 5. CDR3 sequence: CASSLGLLAGGDTQYF. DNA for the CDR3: TGTGCCAGCAGCTTAGGGCTTCTAGCGGGAGGAGATACGCAGTATTTT.

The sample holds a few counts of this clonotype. The CDR3 protein is CASSFTWTDTQYF. The CDR3 bases are TGTGCCAGCAGCTTCACCTGGACAGATACGCAGTATTTT. V gene TRBV11-2 combines with J gene TRBJ2-3; D unclear. The V gene's germline CDR1 is SGHAT and CDR2 FQNNGV. The CDR3 consists of 13 residues. V was pared by 3 bases and J by 3 bases, with 7 bases between.

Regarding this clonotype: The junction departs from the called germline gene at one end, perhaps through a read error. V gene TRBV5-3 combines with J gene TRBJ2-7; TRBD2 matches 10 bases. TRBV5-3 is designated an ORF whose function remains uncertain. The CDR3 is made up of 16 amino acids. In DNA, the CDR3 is TGTGCCAGCAGCTTGAGCTCTAGCGGGAGTACCTACGAGCAGTACTTT. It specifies CASSLSSSGSTYEQYF.

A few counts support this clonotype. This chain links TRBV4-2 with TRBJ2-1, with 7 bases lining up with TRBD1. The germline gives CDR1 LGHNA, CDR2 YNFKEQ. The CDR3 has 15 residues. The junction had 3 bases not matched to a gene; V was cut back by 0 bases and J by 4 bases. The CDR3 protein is CASSQDGGQYNEQFF. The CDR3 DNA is TGTGCCAGCAGCCAAGATGGGGGACAGTACAATGAGCAGTTCTTC.

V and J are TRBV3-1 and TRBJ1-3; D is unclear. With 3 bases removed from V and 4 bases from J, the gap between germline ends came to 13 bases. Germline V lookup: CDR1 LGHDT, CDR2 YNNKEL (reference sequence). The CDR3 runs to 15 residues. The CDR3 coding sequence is TGTGCCAGCAGCCAGGCCCCCGGGTACGGAAACACCATATATTTT. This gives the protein CASSQAPGYGNTIYF.